This entry is about one TCR beta chain. As yet, its antigen is unknown. The CDR3 consists of 12 residues. From germline, CDR1 is SQVTM and CDR2 ANQGSEA. Trimming shortened V by 7 bases and J by 2 bases, and 12 bases separated the two germline ends. This specimen comes from a study of CD8 T cells in ankylosing spondylitis. Notes on the study in general: Several of the motif variants were reported before in synovial fluid and blood from reactive arthritis. The study identified a TCR beta motif of seven or eight highly homologous variants that appeared characteristic of ankylosing spondylitis blood.

TCRdb re-called the 5' RACE reads with MiXCR, one entry per CDR3 protein. Altogether 150,000 to 200,000 distinct CDR3 sequences are present, roughly 13% being singletons, with the ten largest covering roughly 11%. This sequence joins TRBV29-1 and TRBJ2-7; TRBD1 might be the D (6 bases). Sequenced material: blood, either unsorted or a sorted T cell fraction (not recorded which). This TCR derives from a female donor with ankylosing spondylitis or in good health (not recorded which). CDR3: CSAYRDPYEQYF. The CDR3, as DNA: TGCAGCGCCTACAGGGACCCCTACGAGCAGTACTTC.